This is a list of T cell receptor beta chains from one sample in a study of cytomegalovirus exposure and HLA in healthy donors. This table comes from immunoSEQ multiplex PCR, and its TCRdb copy is limited to in-frame clones, with some not included. The table lists 110,000 or so clones, 67% of them singletons. The sample comprised PBMCs. Every receptor here comes from a man younger than 35 in good health and CMV-seropositive. Each CDR3 is given with its conserved first and last residue. A D gene is named only where the DNA matches it firmly. Clone size is not always given. Where it is, it says once, few, many or a class for expanded clones.

.	.	TRBV19	TRBJ2-7	TGTGCCAGTAGTGTTGGCGGCGCCTACGAGCAGTACTTC	CASSVGGAYEQYF
.	.	TRBV5-1	TRBJ2-2	TGCGCCAGCAGCTTGACGGAGGTTAACACCGGGGAGCTGTTTTTT	CASSLTEVNTGELFF
.	.	TRBV6-4	TRBJ2-7	TGTGCCAGTAGAGGAGGGGGCCGCGAGCAGTACTTC	CASRGGGREQYF
.	.	TRBV6-6	TRBJ2-7	TGTGCCAGCACCCCCGGGACTGGCTACGAGCAGTACTTC	CASTPGTGYEQYF
few	.	TRBV5-1	TRBJ1-3	TGCGCCAGCAGTTTTATGACAGGCTCTGGAAACACCATATATTTT	CASSFMTGSGNTIYF
.	TRBD1	TRBV7-9	TRBJ1-5	TGTGCCAGCAGCCAGGGACAGGGGTATCAGCCCCAGCATTTT	CASSQGQGYQPQHF
.	TRBD2	TRBV5-1	TRBJ2-7	TGCGCCAGCAGCCCGGGGGGATTAGCGGGGTACGAGCAGTACTTC	CASSPGGLAGYEQYF
.	.	TRBV27	TRBJ1-4	TGTGCCAGCAGCCGCGGAAGTGCAACTAATGAAAAACTGTTTTTT	CASSRGSATNEKLFF
.	TRBD1	TRBV27	TRBJ2-3	TGTGCCAGCGCCCCGGGACAGGGCACAGATACGCAGTATTTT	CASAPGQGTDTQYF
.	.	TRBV27	TRBJ1-6	TGTGCCAGCAGTCCCCGGGGAGCGCCCCTCCACTTT	CASSPRGAPLHF
.	TRBD2	TRBV5-6	TRBJ2-7	TGTGCCAGCAGCTCCGCGGGGGGGGGCAACTACGAGCAGTACTTC	CASSSAGGGNYEQYF
.	TRBD1	TRBV19	TRBJ1-6	TGTGCCACCCGTCTAACAGGGGAGGTTTCACCCCTCCACTTT	CATRLTGEVSPLHF
few	.	TRBV7-9	TRBJ1-5	TGTGCCAGCAGTCGCGACAGAGGCAATCAGCCCCAGCATTTT	CASSRDRGNQPQHF
once	.	TRBV7-9	TRBJ1-3	TGTGCCAGCAGCGCAATATCAGGCGCTGGAAACACCATATATTTT	CASSAISGAGNTIYF
.	.	TRBV7-7	TRBJ2-5	TGTGCCAGCAGCTTAAATCGGGGTTACCAAGAGACCCAGTACTTC	CASSLNRGYQETQYF
.	TRBD2	TRBV7-9	TRBJ2-2	TGTGCCAGCAGCTTAAGCGGGGGGGCCGCCGGGGAGCTGTTTTTT	CASSLSGGAAGELFF
few	.	TRBV5-6	TRBJ2-1	TGTGCCAGCAGCCCCGGGTGGAGCTCCTACAATGAGCAGTTCTTC	CASSPGWSSYNEQFF
.	.	TRBV28	TRBJ1-1	TGTGCCAGCAGTCTCGACAACTCCAGGGGTAGAGGTTTCTTT	CASSLDNSRGRGFF
few	.	TRBV10-1	TRBJ1-2	TGCGCCAGCAGTGAGTACCGAGACTATGGCTACACCTTC	CASSEYRDYGYTF
few	.	TRBV5-4	TRBJ2-3	TGTGCCAGCAGCTTATCGGGGGGCCCAGATACGCAGTATTTT	CASSLSGGPDTQYF
.	.	TRBV7-9	TRBJ1-2	TGTGCCGGAAAGGTTGGCAGGCCCCATGGCTACACCTTC	CAGKVGRPHGYTF
.	.	TRBV7-9	TRBJ1-2	TGTGCCAGCAGCTTGTCGGGGAAGGATGGCTACACCTTC	CASSLSGKDGYTF
.	.	TRBV2	TRBJ2-3	TGTGCCAGCAAAATGGGAGGACTAAAGTTCGATACGCAGTATTTT	CASKMGGLKFDTQYF
.	.	TRBV7-2	TRBJ2-5	TGTGCCAGCACAGGGGGGCTACAAGAGACCCAGTACTTC	CASTGGLQETQYF
few	TRBD2	TRBV11-1	TRBJ2-1	TGTGCCAGCAGCTTAAGGGGACTAGCGTGGTCCTACAATGAGCAGTTCTTC	CASSLRGLAWSYNEQFF
.	TRBD2	TRBV18	TRBJ2-2	TGTGCCAGCTCACCAATCCTCGGCGGGGGGAACACCGGGGAGCTGTTTTTT	CASSPILGGGNTGELFF
.	TRBD2	TRBV5-4	TRBJ2-3	TGTGCCAGCAGCCGAATTCAGCGGGGGGCGGGCACAGATACGCAGTATTTT	CASSRIQRGAGTDTQYF
.	TRBD2	TRBV7-8	TRBJ2-2	TGTGCCAGCAGCTTAGGACTAGCGGGGGGGGCGAACACCGGGGAGCTGTTTTTT	CASSLGLAGGANTGELFF
few	.	TRBV19	TRBJ1-4	TGTGCCAGTAGCCTAGGGGGGGGTAATGAAAAACTGTTTTTT	CASSLGGGNEKLFF
.	TRBD1	TRBV7-9	TRBJ2-1	TGTGCCAGCAGCTTAGGGCGACAGGGTCAGGGTAGTTACTCTGAGCAGTTCTTC	CASSLGRQGQGSYSEQFF
.	.	TRBV19	TRBJ2-1	TGTGCCAGTAGTATTCCGGGGGAAAAGTACAATGAGCAGTTCTTC	CASSIPGEKYNEQFF
.	TRBD2	TRBV5-6	TRBJ2-3	TGTGCCAGCAGCGAGACTAGCGGGGGGCGGAGAGGCGATACGCAGTATTTT	CASSETSGGRRGDTQYF
.	TRBD2	TRBV10-1	TRBJ2-1	TGCGCCAGCAGTGAGTTCGAGACTAGCGGGGTAATCACATACAATGAGCAGTTCTTC	CASSEFETSGVITYNEQFF
.	.	TRBV10-2	TRBJ1-5	TGCGCCAGCAGAGCCCTCGATCAGGGGCAGCCCCAGCATTTT	CASRALDQGQPQHF
few	.	TRBV9	TRBJ2-3	TGTGCCAGCAGCGTAGGAGGGACATTCGGTCAGTATTTT	CASSVGGTFGQYF
.	TRBD2	TRBV13	TRBJ2-3	TGTGCCAGCAGCTTAGGGGTAGCGGGGGGGCTACCAGATACGCAGTATTTT	CASSLGVAGGLPDTQYF
.	TRBD1	TRBV11-2	TRBJ1-5	TGTGCCAGCAGCATCTTAGGGACAGGGGGCCCCAATCAGCCCCAGCATTTT	CASSILGTGGPNQPQHF
.	.	TRBV29-1	TRBJ1-4	TGCAGCGTTGCCAATAATGAAAAACTGTTTTTT	CSVANNEKLFF
.	.	TRBV6-1	TRBJ1-5	TGTGCCAGCAGTCGACGGACAGACAATCAGCCCCAGCATTTT	CASSRRTDNQPQHF
few	.	TRBV18	TRBJ2-7	TGTGCCAGCTCACTATTGGACAGTATCTACGAGCAGTACTTC	CASSLLDSIYEQYF
.	.	TRBV2	TRBJ2-1	TGTGCCAGCAGTGAAAGTGGTCTAGCGTCAGATGAGCAGTTCTTC	CASSESGLASDEQFF
.	TRBD1	TRBV5-1	TRBJ1-2	TGCGCCAGCAGCTTGACAGGGGGTCATGGCTACACCTTC	CASSLTGGHGYTF
.	.	TRBV7-9	TRBJ2-3	TGTGCCAGCAGCCCAGGGGCCGGCACAGATACGCAGTATTTT	CASSPGAGTDTQYF
.	.	TRBV7-6	TRBJ2-2	TGTGCCAGCAGCTCAACCGGGGAGCTGTTTTTT	CASSSTGELFF
.	.	TRBV11-1	TRBJ1-2	TGTGCCAGCAGCTTAATTGGGGGCCCGGGCGGCTACACCTTC	CASSLIGGPGGYTF
.	.	TRBV30	TRBJ1-1	TGTGCCTGGAGTGAGACCTCACGGGGGGTGACTGAAGCTTTCTTT	CAWSETSRGVTEAFF
.	TRBD2	TRBV9	TRBJ2-5	TGTGCCAGCAGCGTTAAGCGGGGGGGCGGAGAGACCCAGTACTTC	CASSVKRGGGETQYF
.	.	TRBV29-1	TRBJ2-5	TGCAGCGCCCAGAGGGGCCAGGGGAAGATCGGGGCCCAGTACTTC	CSAQRGQGKIGAQYF
.	TRBD1	TRBV6-1	TRBJ1-5	TGTGCCAGCGCCCCGGGACAGGAGAATCAGCCCCAGCATTTT	CASAPGQENQPQHF
few	TRBD1	TRBV7-2	TRBJ1-2	TGTGCCAGCAGCTTAGGGGGGACAGGGAACCCTGGCTACACCTTC	CASSLGGTGNPGYTF
.	.	TRBV29-1	TRBJ2-3	TGCAGCGTTGAAGGGGAGCGCGGGTATAAAGATACGCAGTATTTT	CSVEGERGYKDTQYF
.	TRBD2	TRBV27	TRBJ2-5	TGTGCCAGCAGTCCAAGCGGGGGGGCAAAGTACTTC	CASSPSGGAKYF
.	.	TRBV28	TRBJ1-1	TGTGCCAGCAGTTTTACAGCCCCTAGGAGGACTGAAGCTTTCTTT	CASSFTAPRRTEAFF
.	.	TRBV11-2	TRBJ1-5	TGTGCCAGCAGCTTAGACAGGGGCCAGCCCCAGCATTTT	CASSLDRGQPQHF
.	TRBD1	TRBV6-1	TRBJ2-3	TGTGCCAGCAGCCCCACCGGGACAGGGGAGTATTTT	CASSPTGTGEYF